What follows is one TCR beta chain and its context. Sequencing was performed with immunoSEQ multiplex PCR; in TCRdb, only in-frame clones are kept and a portion is missing. The table includes around 60,000 clones, about 90% detected once. This record belongs to a study of T cell responses to AZD1222 COVID-19 vaccine. Study-wide background: Researchers grouped second doses given at about 4 or about 12 weeks into one pool.

The CDR3 contains 15 residues. The ends were cut back, 5 bases at V and 7 bases at J, with 15 bases in the middle. The germline CDR1 and CDR2 sequences are SNHLY and FYNNEI. The clonotype was recovered from an adult in good health. Specimen: peripheral blood, collected on day 0 of AZD1222 vaccination. This chain uses TRBV2 with TRBJ1-6; possibly TRBD1 for D (5 bases). For the CDR3, the DNA is TGTGCCAGCAGTAAATCCGGGACGGTAAATTCACCCCTCCACTTT. This translates into CASSKSGTVNSPLHF.